Described below is a single T cell receptor (beta chain) sequence and its context. Just one base apart from a much larger clone, this may be a read error. The identical CDR3 is also encoded by other nucleotide sequences in the sample. Germline V lookup: CDR1 SGHRS, CDR2 YFSETQ. V was trimmed by 3 bases and J by 2 bases, leaving 3 bases between them. This CDR3 contains 11 residues. This sample was taken from a study of blood T cell repertoires in COVID-19. TCRdb's table, derived via immunoSEQ multiplex PCR, lists solely in-frame clones and lacks some. Altogether just over 650,000 clones are present, around 89% being singletons, with the ten largest covering approximately 0.3%.

The chain is built from TRBV5-1 and TRBJ2-7; D uncertain. The origin of this receptor is a woman aged 18-35 years with acute or convalescent COVID-19. The sample was peripheral blood. The CDR3 DNA follows: TGCGCCAGCAGCTCTACCTACGAGCAGTACTTC. Translated, it gives CASSSTYEQYF. The full variable domain, completed using reference TRBV5-1 and TRBJ2-7, is KAGVTQTPRYLIKTRGQQVTLSCSPISGHRSVSWYQQTPGQGLQFLFEYFSETQRNKGNFPGRFSGRQFSNSRSEMNVSTLELGDSALYLCASSSTYEQYFGPGTRLTVT.